This TCR beta chain was obtained from a study of CD8+ T cells in alopecia areata. Overall study context: The study gave treated patients oral tofacitinib at 5 to 10 mg twice daily. Study-wide points: Affected scalp, especially in alopecia totalis/universalis, had a higher clonality than normal scalp did. Only a single nonresponder existed, so baseline CD8+ expansion links stay unclear. Scalp clonality, together with expanded CD8+ clones among the top 100, fell significantly with tofacitinib.

This clone was counted once. The antigen is undetermined. Treatment meaning: oral pan-JAK inhibitor, 5-10 mg twice daily. In each case, RNA was isolated and then reverse transcribed into cDNA as the sequencing template. Clones were sequenced by immunoSEQ multiplex PCR, and TCRdb holds only the in-frame ones, with some missing. The repertoire consists of approximately 200,000 clones, with 50% to 60% occurring once and the leading ten covering approximately 3.4%. The CDR3 spans 12 residues. CDR1 is SQVTM and CDR2 is ANQGSEA in the germline V gene. After removal of 6 bases from V and 5 bases from J, the junction contained 6 bases not matched to a gene.

This sample comprised CD4+ T cells sorted from blood, obtained at week 4, from a patient treated with tofacitinib. The J gene is TRBJ1-2, the V gene TRBV29-1; TRBD1 matches 7 bases. This TCR was sampled from a human donor with alopecia areata. CDR3 DNA sequence: TGCAGCGTGGAGGACAGGAATTATGGCTACACCTTC. This gives the protein CSVEDRNYGYTF.